This is a list of T cell receptor beta chains from one sample in a study of blood T cell repertoires in COVID-19. Profiled with immunoSEQ multiplex PCR; TCRdb holds only in-frame clones, not every one. The table shows tens of thousands of clones, with about 91% occurring only once. The sequenced sample consisted of peripheral blood. These receptors were obtained from a man aged 35 to 55 with COVID-19, enrolled during active disease. Each CDR3 is given with its conserved first and last residue. The D gene is left open where the match is weak. Rows give clone size only sometimes, using once, few, many, or a class for an expanded clone.

D gene	V gene	clone size	J gene	CDR3 DNA	CDR3 protein
NA	TRBV3-1/TRBV3-2	NA	TRBJ2-2	TGTGCCAGCAGCCAAGATCCGGCGGGGCGATCTTCCGGGGAGCTGTTTTTT	CASSQDPAGRSSGELFF
NA	TRBV9	NA	TRBJ2-1	TGTGCCAGCAGCGTAGGTGAGGGCAATGAGCAGTTCTTC	CASSVGEGNEQFF
NA	TRBV5-1	NA	TRBJ1-1	TGCGCCAGCAGTAAGGGAGTTGTACAAATACAGAACACTGAAGCTTTCTTT	CASSKGVVQIQNTEAFF
NA	TRBV5-1	NA	TRBJ2-2	TGCGCCAGCAGCTCAGGATACACCGGGGAGCTGTTTTTT	CASSSGYTGELFF
NA	TRBV19	NA	TRBJ1-2	TGTGCCAGTAATCGGGACATCTCCCTCTATGGCTACACCTTC	CASNRDISLYGYTF
TRBD1	TRBV6-1	NA	TRBJ2-7	TGTGCCAGCAGTGAAAGGGGGCCCTACGAGCAGTACTTC	CASSERGPYEQYF
TRBD1	TRBV6-5	few	TRBJ1-2	TGTGCCAGCAGTTTCGACAGGGCGGATGGCTACACCTTC	CASSFDRADGYTF
TRBD1	TRBV3-1/TRBV3-2	NA	TRBJ2-7	TGTGCCAGCAGCCAAGCCTGGGACAGGGAGTACGAGCAGTACTTC	CASSQAWDREYEQYF
NA	TRBV28	NA	TRBJ1-4	TGTGCCAGCAGTCCCTGGACAGATAATGAAAAACTGTTTTTT	CASSPWTDNEKLFF
NA	TRBV28	NA	TRBJ2-5	TGTGCCAGCAGTCAGGGATGGGAGACCCAGTACTTC	CASSQGWETQYF
TRBD1	TRBV10-3	NA	TRBJ1-3	TGTGCCATCAGCAAAACCGGGACAGGAACTGATTCTGGAAACACCATATATTTT	CAISKTGTGTDSGNTIYF
NA	TRBV28	NA	TRBJ2-2	TGTGCCAGCAGTTTAGGTGGGGGGGCGGTCACCGGGGAGCTGTTTTTT	CASSLGGGAVTGELFF
TRBD2	TRBV19	once	TRBJ2-3	TGTGCCAGTAGTATCCGGATAGCGGGGGGTGCTAGCACAGATACGCAGTATTTT	CASSIRIAGGASTDTQYF
NA	TRBV21-1	NA	TRBJ1-2	TGTGCCAGCAGCAAAGAGGGGTGGGGCGCTGGCTACACCTTC	CASSKEGWGAGYTF
TRBD1	TRBV6-5	NA	TRBJ2-3	TGTGCCAGCGGGACAGGGATCAACACAGATACGCAGTATTTT	CASGTGINTDTQYF
TRBD1	TRBV5-1	NA	TRBJ2-3	TGCGCCAGCAGCTTGGGACAGGGGTCAGATACGCAGTATTTT	CASSLGQGSDTQYF
TRBD2	TRBV6-1	NA	TRBJ2-1	TGTGCCAGCAGTGAACGAACGGGGGGTTTTGATGAGCAGTTCTTC	CASSERTGGFDEQFF
TRBD1	TRBV2	NA	TRBJ2-3	TGTGCCAGCAGTGCTAGTTCCCGGGACAGCTACACAGATACGCAGTATTTT	CASSASSRDSYTDTQYF
TRBD1	TRBV6-5	once	TRBJ1-2	TGTGCCAGCAGCAGACAGGGGATGCACTATGGCTACACCTTC	CASSRQGMHYGYTF
NA	TRBV7-7	once	TRBJ2-1	TGTGCCAGCAGCTTCGTACAGATTAAGACCTCCTACAATGAGCAGTTCTTC	CASSFVQIKTSYNEQFF
NA	TRBV27	NA	TRBJ2-6	TGTGCCAGCGCTCCAGGAAACACTTACTCTGGGGCCAACGTCCTGACTTTC	CASAPGNTYSGANVLTF
NA	TRBV20-1	NA	TRBJ1-5	TGCAGTGCTAGTAGCGGGTTCGGCAATCAGCCCCAGCATTTT	CSASSGFGNQPQHF
NA	TRBV19	NA	TRBJ1-1	TGTGCCAGTAGTATAGCCCTTATGAACACTGAAGCTTTCTTT	CASSIALMNTEAFF
NA	TRBV3-1/TRBV3-2	NA	TRBJ1-3	TGTGCCAGCAGCCAAGATACCGGGAGCTCTGGAAACACCATATATTTT	CASSQDTGSSGNTIYF
TRBD1	TRBV18	NA	TRBJ1-1	TGTGCCAGCTCACCGGTCGAACAGGGGGTTTCGTACACTGAAGCTTTCTTT	CASSPVEQGVSYTEAFF